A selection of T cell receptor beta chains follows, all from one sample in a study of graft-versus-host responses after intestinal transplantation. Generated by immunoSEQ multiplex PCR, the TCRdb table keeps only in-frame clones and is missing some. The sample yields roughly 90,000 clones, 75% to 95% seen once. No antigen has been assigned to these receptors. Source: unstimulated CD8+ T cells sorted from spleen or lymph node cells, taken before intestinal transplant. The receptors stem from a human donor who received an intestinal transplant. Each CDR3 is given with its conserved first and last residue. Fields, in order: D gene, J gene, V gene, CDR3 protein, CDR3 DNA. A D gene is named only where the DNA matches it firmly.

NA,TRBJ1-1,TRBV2,CASSETWEAFF,TGTGCCAGCAGTGAGACCTGGGAAGCTTTCTTT
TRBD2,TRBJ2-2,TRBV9,CACGSGGFLGSNTGELFF,TGTGCCTGCGGTTCGGGGGGGTTTCTTGGTAGTAACACCGGGGAGCTGTTTTTT
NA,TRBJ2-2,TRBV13,CASSFPGNGELFF,TGTGCCAGCAGCTTCCCGGGGAACGGGGAGCTGTTTTTT
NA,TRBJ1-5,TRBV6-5,CASSPTVSNQPQHF,TGTGCCAGCAGCCCGACAGTTTCCAATCAGCCCCAGCATTTT
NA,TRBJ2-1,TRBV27,CASSLIPDIPYNEQFF,TGTGCCAGCAGTTTAATACCGGACATCCCCTACAATGAGCAGTTCTTC
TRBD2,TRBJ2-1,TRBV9,CASSVEGTSGKNEQFF,TGTGCCAGCAGCGTAGAAGGGACTAGCGGGAAAAATGAGCAGTTCTTC
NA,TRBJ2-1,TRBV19,CASSDRWGSYNEQFF,TGTGCCAGTAGCGATCGTTGGGGCTCCTACAATGAGCAGTTCTTC
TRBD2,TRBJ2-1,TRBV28,CASSSELAGGAPGYNEQFF,TGTGCCAGCAGTTCCGAACTAGCGGGAGGGGCTCCGGGCTACAATGAGCAGTTCTTC
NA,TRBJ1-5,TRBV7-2,CASSHDTRLYSNQPQHF,TGTGCCAGCAGCCACGACACCCGCCTCTATAGCAATCAGCCCCAGCATTTT
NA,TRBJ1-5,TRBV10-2,CASSEWGGQPQHF,TGCGCCAGCAGTGAATGGGGGGGTCAGCCCCAGCATTTT
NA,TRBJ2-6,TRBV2,CASTGGTPGANVLTF,TGTGCCAGCACCGGAGGGACCCCTGGGGCCAACGTCCTGACTTTC
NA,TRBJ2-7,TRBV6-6,CASSSVWVEGQYEQYF,TGTGCCAGCAGCTCTGTTTGGGTAGAAGGGCAATACGAGCAGTACTTC
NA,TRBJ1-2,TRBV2,CASPPWTDQYYGYTF,TGTGCCAGCCCTCCCTGGACGGACCAATACTATGGCTACACCTTC
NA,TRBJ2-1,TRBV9,CASSVVSGDEQFF,TGTGCCAGCAGCGTAGTGTCTGGGGATGAGCAGTTCTTC
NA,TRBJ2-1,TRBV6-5,CASQVRSYNEQFF,TGTGCCAGCCAAGTTCGCTCCTACAATGAGCAGTTCTTC